This TCR beta chain was documented in a study of blood T cell repertoires in COVID-19. The CDR3 extends over 15 amino acids. CDR1 is LGHDT and CDR2 is YNNKEL in the germline V gene (reference sequence). Trimming cost V 1 base and J 1 base, with 11 bases left between them. Donors in Cohort 3 counted as recovered after two negative PCRs, clearance, or symptom resolution. Repertoires were generated with immunoSEQ multiplex PCR, while TCRdb's copy carries only in-frame clones and drops some. The table includes 80,000 to 130,000 clones, 86% detected once. This TCR came from a woman in her 50s who had recovered from COVID-19. The gene calls are TRBV3-1 (or the pseudogene TRBV3-2) and TRBJ2-7, with a tentative D call TRBD2 (6 bases). The sample consisted of PBMCs or T cells enriched from blood (not recorded which). This chain's CDR3 is CASSQVGTVSYEQYF. CDR3 nucleotides: TGTGCCAGCAGCCAAGTCGGGACTGTATCCTACGAGCAGTACTTC.